This TCR beta chain originates from a study of a mutant IDH1 vaccine in newly diagnosed glioma. Overall study context: Treated patients, averaging about 40 years, were roughly 62% male and about 40% female. Receipt of radiotherapy, temozolomide, or both preceded the study, and most received both. Notes on the study in general: Pseudoprogression seemingly bore no relation to changes in top peripheral T cell clonotypes. Among patients, around 93% showed immune responses induced by the vaccine.

Assay: immunoSEQ multiplex PCR; the TCRdb copy retains only in-frame clones and omits some. The table includes approximately 70,000 clones, 79% detected once. Time point noted: baseline, week 1 (first vaccination visit). Treatment denoted: pre-vaccination baseline after standard-of-care therapy. A note on this clone: The antigen is not known. Germline is not matched at one junction end, which may reflect a read error.

This CDR3 comprises 14 residues. Germline V gives CDR1 SSHAT, CDR2 FNYEAQ (reference sequence). The specimen was PBMCs, collected from a glioma patient treated with radiotherapy, temozolomide or both. The receptor was isolated from a man in his fifties or sixties with glioma. V is TRBV7-7 and J is TRBJ2-5; D might be TRBD1 or TRBD2, each matching 5 bases. The CDR3: CASSLVGTQETQYF. The CDR3 DNA reads as TGTGCTAGCAGCTTAGTTGGGACGCAAGAGACCCAGTACTTC.